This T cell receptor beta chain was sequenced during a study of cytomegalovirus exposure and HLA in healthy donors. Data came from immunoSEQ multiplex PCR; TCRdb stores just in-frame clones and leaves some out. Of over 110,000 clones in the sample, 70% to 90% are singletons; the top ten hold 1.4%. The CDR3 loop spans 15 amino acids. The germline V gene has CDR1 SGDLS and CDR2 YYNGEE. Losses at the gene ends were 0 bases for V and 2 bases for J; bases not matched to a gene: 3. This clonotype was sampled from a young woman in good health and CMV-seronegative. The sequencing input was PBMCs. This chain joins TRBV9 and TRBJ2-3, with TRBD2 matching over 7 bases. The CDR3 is CASSVGTRNTDTQYF. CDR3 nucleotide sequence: TGTGCCAGCAGCGTAGGGACTAGGAACACAGATACGCAGTATTTT.